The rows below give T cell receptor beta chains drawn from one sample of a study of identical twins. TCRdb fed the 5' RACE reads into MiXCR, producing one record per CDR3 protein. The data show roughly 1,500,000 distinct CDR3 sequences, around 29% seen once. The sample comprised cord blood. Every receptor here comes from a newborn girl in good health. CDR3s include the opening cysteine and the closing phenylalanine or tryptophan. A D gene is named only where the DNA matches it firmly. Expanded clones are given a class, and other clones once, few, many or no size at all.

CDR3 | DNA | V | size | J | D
CASSYRGRDNYGYTF | TGTGCCAGCAGTTACAGGGGAAGGGATAACTATGGCTACACCTTC | TRBV6-5 | NA | TRBJ1-2 | NA
CASAGRRNTEAFF | TGTGCCAGCGCAGGGAGGCGGAACACTGAAGCTTTCTTT | TRBV7-8 | few | TRBJ1-1 | NA
CSAHRNSGNTIYF | TGCAGTGCGCACAGGAACTCTGGAAACACCATATATTTT | TRBV20-1 | NA | TRBJ1-3 | NA
CAISGSGLAGIGEQFF | TGTGCCATCAGTGGGTCGGGACTAGCGGGCATCGGTGAGCAGTTCTTC | TRBV10-3 | NA | TRBJ2-1 | TRBD2
CSARRDWYEQYF | TGCAGTGCTAGACGGGATTGGTACGAGCAGTACTTC | TRBV20-1 | NA | TRBJ2-7 | NA
CASSVTLGANYNEQFF | TGTGCCAGCAGCGTGACCTTGGGGGCGAACTACAATGAGCAGTTCTTC | TRBV9 | few | TRBJ2-1 | NA
CASASGPSGTDTQYF | TGTGCCAGCGCGTCCGGGCCTTCGGGCACAGATACGCAGTATTTT | TRBV27 | NA | TRBJ2-3 | NA
CASSRGPGTSTDTQYF | TGTGCCAGCAGCCGGGGCCCCGGGACTAGCACAGATACGCAGTATTTT | TRBV3-1 | few | TRBJ2-3 | NA
CASSQGGQGNNEQYF | TGTGCCAGCAGCCAAGGGGGTCAGGGGAACAATGAGCAGTACTTC | TRBV4-2 | NA | TRBJ2-5 | NA
CSVGEWPRTVNTEAFF | TGCAGCGTTGGCGAATGGCCTAGGACAGTGAACACTGAAGCTTTCTTT | TRBV29-1 | NA | TRBJ1-1 | NA
CSAILGQANYGYTF | TGCAGTGCTATTCTGGGACAGGCGAACTATGGCTACACCTTC | TRBV20-1 | NA | TRBJ1-2 | TRBD1
CASSLLRGPKETQYF | TGCGCCAGCAGCTTGTTGCGCGGCCCGAAAGAGACCCAGTACTTC | TRBV5-1 | few | TRBJ2-5 | NA
CASSPLPGPGNTEAFF | TGTGCCAGCTCACCCCTTCCGGGACCCGGGAACACTGAAGCTTTCTTT | TRBV18 | few | TRBJ1-1 | NA
CASSRDYLTDTQYF | TGTGCCAGCTCCCGGGACTACCTCACAGATACGCAGTATTTT | TRBV18 | many | TRBJ2-3 | TRBD2
CASSSAGPQETQYF | TGTGCCAGCAGTAGTGCGGGACCTCAAGAGACCCAGTACTTC | TRBV28 | NA | TRBJ2-5 | NA
CASSEATGTEAFF | TGTGCCAGCAGTGAAGCGACAGGGACTGAAGCTTTCTTT | TRBV2 | few | TRBJ1-1 | TRBD1
CASSFTTNRDRRQETQYF | TGTGCCAGCAGCTTCACAACAAACCGGGACAGACGGCAAGAGACCCAGTACTTC | TRBV7-9 | few | TRBJ2-5 | TRBD1
CVSSLRISWTRGSNEQFF | TGTGTCAGCAGTTTAAGGATCTCGTGGACCCGCGGGAGCAATGAGCAGTTCTTC | TRBV28 | NA | TRBJ2-1 | TRBD2
CASSHLLSSPPFSYEQYF | TGCGCCAGCAGCCATCTTCTGTCGAGCCCTCCTTTTTCCTACGAGCAGTACTTC | TRBV4-1 | NA | TRBJ2-7 | NA
CASSRDRLAPSEQFF | TGTGCCAGCAGCCGCGATCGACTAGCTCCCTCGGAGCAGTTCTTC | TRBV7-2 | NA | TRBJ2-1 | TRBD2
CASSLGTGPTDTQYF | TGTGCCAGCAGTTTGGGGACAGGGCCCACAGATACGCAGTATTTT | TRBV12-3/TRBV12-4 | many | TRBJ2-3 | TRBD1
CSVELRPYEQYF | TGCAGCGTTGAATTACGGCCCTACGAGCAGTACTTC | TRBV29-1 | NA | TRBJ2-7 | NA
CASADRTSGNTVYF | TGTGCCTCGGCAGACCGTACCTCTGGAAACACCGTATATTTT | TRBV10-3 | few | TRBJ1-3 | NA
CASRLAGGGYTF | TGTGCCAGCAGATTAGCAGGGGGCGGCTACACCTTC | TRBV25-1 | few | TRBJ1-2 | TRBD1
CSARDCVEYTDTQYF | TGCAGTGCTAGAGATTGTGTGGAGTACACAGATACGCAGTATTTT | TRBV20-1 | few | TRBJ2-3 | NA
CAIGQGHNEQFF | TGTGCCATAGGACAGGGCCACAATGAGCAGTTCTTC | TRBV2 | NA | TRBJ2-1 | TRBD1
CASSESGPGQGWYEQYF | TGCGCCAGCAGTGAGTCGGGCCCGGGACAGGGTTGGTACGAGCAGTACTTC | TRBV10-2 | NA | TRBJ2-7 | TRBD1
CASSFAVYNEQFF | TGTGCCAGCAGTTTTGCGGTTTACAATGAGCAGTTCTTC | TRBV27 | NA | TRBJ2-1 | NA
CASSLLGTTPNIQYF | TGTGCCAGCAGTTTATTGGGCACCACACCAAACATTCAGTACTTC | TRBV12-3/TRBV12-4 | few | TRBJ2-4 | NA
CASSNNEQPNTGELFF | TGTGCCAGCAGCAATAATGAACAGCCGAACACCGGGGAGCTGTTTTTT | TRBV21-1 | NA | TRBJ2-2 | NA
CATREEGEQFF | TGTGCCACCAGGGAGGAGGGTGAGCAGTTCTTC | TRBV24-1 | few | TRBJ2-1 | NA
CASGLARGLAEQYF | TGTGCTAGTGGTCTCGCCCGGGGCTTGGCCGAGCAGTACTTC | TRBV12-5 | NA | TRBJ2-7 | NA
CASRDRGSETQYF | TGTGCCAGCAGGGACAGGGGATCGGAGACCCAGTACTTC | TRBV6-4 | NA | TRBJ2-5 | TRBD1
CASRIAGGPRGTQYF | TGCGCCAGCAGGATAGCGGGGGGGCCTCGAGGTACGCAGTATTTT | TRBV5-1 | few | TRBJ2-3 | TRBD2
CASSEPSGGAYEQFF | TGTGCCAGCAGTGAGCCTAGCGGGGGGGCCTATGAGCAGTTCTTC | TRBV2 | few | TRBJ2-1 | TRBD2
CASSDVQSYEQYF | TGTGCCAGCAGTGACGTTCAGTCCTACGAGCAGTACTTC | TRBV2 | few | TRBJ2-7 | NA
CSVAGNYEQYF | TGCAGCGTTGCCGGGAACTACGAGCAGTACTTC | TRBV29-1 | many | TRBJ2-7 | NA
CASSKGQGRFEAFF | TGTGCCAGCAGTAAAGGACAAGGAAGGTTTGAAGCTTTCTTT | TRBV27 | few | TRBJ1-1 | NA
CASSQKNYNEQFF | TGTGCCAGCAGCCAAAAGAATTACAATGAGCAGTTCTTC | TRBV3-1 | NA | TRBJ2-1 | NA
CASCQGGETQYF | TGTGCCAGCTGCCAAGGGGGGGAGACCCAGTACTTC | TRBV11-2 | NA | TRBJ2-5 | NA
CASSTEGRRNTEAFF | TGCGCCAGCAGCACGGAGGGCAGGAGGAACACTGAAGCTTTCTTT | TRBV5-1 | NA | TRBJ1-1 | NA
CASSAPIPRGRSYGYTF | TGTGCCAGCAGCGCCCCAATACCCAGGGGGCGGTCATATGGCTACACCTTC | TRBV21-1 | few | TRBJ1-2 | NA
CASIAGGGANVLTF | TGTGCCAGCATTGCGGGAGGTGGGGCCAACGTCCTGACTTTC | TRBV2 | few | TRBJ2-6 | TRBD2
CASSVTSVRSYEQYF | TGTGCCAGTAGTGTAACTAGCGTGAGATCCTACGAGCAGTACTTC | TRBV19 | NA | TRBJ2-7 | TRBD2
CASSQARRLAGTYYEQYF | TGTGCCAGCAGCCAAGCCCGCCGACTAGCGGGAACTTACTACGAGCAGTACTTC | TRBV3-1 | NA | TRBJ2-7 | TRBD2
CASRLRDNSNQPQHF | TGTGCCAGCAGACTCCGGGACAATAGCAATCAGCCCCAGCATTTT | TRBV6-2/TRBV6-3 | few | TRBJ1-5 | NA